Listed below are T cell receptor beta chains from one sample, sequenced in a study of blood T cell repertoires in COVID-19. The repertoire was sequenced with immunoSEQ multiplex PCR; TCRdb's copy has only in-frame clones and lacks some. The repertoire holds approximately 150,000 clones, with about 87% as singletons. Material for sequencing was peripheral blood. These receptors were taken from a woman of 80 years or more with COVID-19, enrolled during active disease. The CDR3 runs from the conserved cysteine through the conserved F or W. D genes are given only for firm matches. Size tells how often a clone was seen (once, few, many) or the class of an expanded clone, and some rows leave it out.

clone size | D gene | J gene | V gene | CDR3 protein | CDR3 DNA
- | - | TRBJ2-7 | TRBV5-1 | CASSLDRSYEQYF | TGCGCCAGCAGCTTGGACCGGTCTTACGAGCAGTACTTC
many | TRBD2 | TRBJ2-2 | TRBV7-3 | CASSPGGASGSGELFF | TGTGCCAGCAGCCCCGGGGGGGCAAGTGGCTCCGGGGAGCTGTTTTTT
- | TRBD1 | TRBJ1-6 | TRBV28 | CAAGQGKSPLHF | TGTGCCGCCGGACAGGGGAAATCACCCCTCCACTTT
- | - | TRBJ1-2 | TRBV29-1 | CSVRGTAYGYTF | TGCAGCGTGAGGGGGACCGCCTATGGCTACACCTTC
- | - | TRBJ1-1 | TRBV11-1 | CASSLGSFEAFF | TGTGCCAGCAGCTTAGGGAGCTTCGAAGCTTTCTTT
- | TRBD1 | TRBJ1-4 | TRBV11-2 | CASSARQGAREKLFF | TGTGCCAGCAGCGCGAGGCAGGGGGCTAGGGAAAAACTGTTTTTT
- | TRBD2 | TRBJ2-5 | TRBV28 | CASNLGGVKETQYF | TGTGCCAGCAACCTGGGAGGGGTTAAAGAGACCCAGTACTTC
- | - | TRBJ1-5 | TRBV15 | CATSPRGSNQPQHF | TGTGCCACCAGCCCGCGAGGGAGCAATCAGCCCCAGCATTTT
- | - | TRBJ1-4 | TRBV27 | CASSRAGTEKLFF | TGTGCCAGCAGCCGCGCAGGCACGGAAAAACTGTTTTTT
- | - | TRBJ1-6 | TRBV18 | CASSRSRRDDSPLHF | TGTGCCAGCTCACGGAGTCGTAGAGACGATTCACCCCTCCACTTT
- | - | TRBJ1-1 | TRBV4-1 | CASSQERLGTEAFF | TGCGCCAGCAGCCAAGAACGCCTAGGCACTGAAGCTTTCTTT
- | - | TRBJ1-1 | TRBV10-2 | CASSAQENTEAFF | TGCGCCAGCAGTGCTCAGGAGAACACTGAAGCTTTCTTT
few | TRBD1 | TRBJ1-2 | TRBV5-4 | CASSPPPDNRGRGYTF | TGTGCCAGCAGCCCTCCCCCCGACAACAGGGGGCGAGGCTACACCTTC
- | - | TRBJ1-2 | TRBV28 | CASSAPDSWGGGYTF | TGTGCCAGCAGTGCCCCTGACAGTTGGGGTGGTGGCTACACCTTC
once | TRBD2 | TRBJ2-7 | TRBV9 | CASSVSGLADYEQYF | TGTGCCAGCAGCGTTTCGGGACTAGCGGACTACGAGCAGTACTTC
once | TRBD2 | TRBJ2-3 | TRBV28 | CASRRLAGVPDTQYF | TGTGCCAGCAGAAGACTAGCGGGAGTCCCAGATACGCAGTATTTT
- | TRBD2 | TRBJ2-1 | TRBV11-2 | CASSNSPSGLAVYNEQFF | TGTGCCAGCAGCAACTCCCCGTCGGGACTAGCGGTTTACAATGAGCAGTTCTTC
- | TRBD1 | TRBJ2-2 | TRBV5-6 | CASSLEQGATGELFF | TGTGCCAGCAGCTTGGAACAGGGGGCCACCGGGGAGCTGTTTTTT
- | TRBD1 | TRBJ1-5 | TRBV11-2 | CASSPDRDLNQPQHF | TGTGCCAGCAGCCCAGACAGGGATCTCAATCAGCCCCAGCATTTT
- | - | TRBJ1-3 | TRBV7-9 | CASSGAGNTIYF | TGTGCCAGCTCAGGGGCTGGAAACACCATATATTTT
- | - | TRBJ2-3 | TRBV5-5 | CASSSLAAPTDTQYF | TGTGCCAGCAGCTCGTTAGCGGCCCCCACAGATACGCAGTATTTT
- | - | TRBJ2-5 | TRBV5-6 | CASSLWAGVGQETQYF | TGTGCCAGCAGCTTGTGGGCCGGGGTTGGCCAAGAGACCCAGTACTTC
- | TRBD2 | TRBJ2-7 | TRBV28 | CASSWLTSGRYEQYF | TGTGCCAGCAGTTGGTTGACTAGCGGGAGGTACGAGCAGTACTTC
- | TRBD1 | TRBJ2-5 | TRBV29-1 | CSAGQGVETQYF | TGCAGCGCTGGACAGGGAGTGGAGACCCAGTACTTC
- | TRBD2 | TRBJ2-6 | TRBV5-1 | CASSFPSGRTPSGANVLTF | TGCGCCAGCAGCTTTCCTAGCGGGAGGACCCCCTCTGGGGCCAACGTCCTGACTTTC
- | - | TRBJ1-5 | TRBV6-5 | CASSQDSNQPQHF | TGTGCCAGCAGTCAGGATAGCAATCAGCCCCAGCATTTT
- | - | TRBJ2-6 | TRBV2 | CASSGWTENSGANVLTF | TGTGCCAGCAGTGGGTGGACAGAAAACTCTGGGGCCAACGTCCTGACTTTC